This T cell receptor beta chain stems from a study of chemoradiotherapy in HPV16-positive cancers (dated by TCRdb to the early 2020s). The study in broad terms: Candidate HPV-specific T-cell clones and common TCR motifs were defined by functional T-cell assays performed on cells from two HPV16-positive patients. The study asked whether T-cell immunity to the HPV oncoproteins E6 and E7 changes during chemoradiotherapy and whether this immunity affects survival. The candidate HPV-specific TCRs and motifs were subsequently tracked in TCR repertoires obtained from 70 to 95 patients with HPV-related cancers.

On this clone itself: Its specific antigen is unknown. It has no much larger one-base neighbor in the sample; base qualities were not kept.

CDR1 and CDR2 (SGHDN, FVKESK) derive from the germline V gene. Its CDR3 holds 13 amino acids, cysteine through phenylalanine. The DNA shown is the 39-base CDR3, in frame from base 1. V is shortened by 3 bases, J by 2 bases, and the region joining them spans 8 bases. Paper-wide results and their limitations: Only two HPV16-positive patients were used to derive the functional definition of HPV-specific T cells, and the survival association was reported for HPV16-positive patients. In HPV16-positive patients, expansion of HPV-responsive T cells during chemoradiotherapy was associated with improved recurrence-free survival. Expansion of candidate HPV-specific clones and E7-related TCR motifs was observed in the tumor microenvironment during treatment, whereas no such expansion was observed for non-HPV-specific T cells.

Repertoires were sampled multiple times during chemoradiotherapy, which allowed clonal expansion in the tumor microenvironment to be followed. The library came from the immunoSEQ multiplex PCR assay. Held by TCRdb, this immuneACCESS table contains in-frame sequences only and omits some clones. Under half of the omission traces to an unresolved V gene where checked; the cause of the rest is unknown. This sample lists 30,000 to 50,000 clones; under 80% were detected once. Of the sample, about 4.8% is held by the ten largest clones. The starting material was blood, obtained from a patient who underwent chemoradiotherapy. This chain joins TRBV14 to TRBJ2-7, with the D gene uncertain. This sequence was found in a human donor with HPV-associated anogenital cancer. The CDR3 is CASSHTPPYEQYF. The DNA sequence is given as TGTGCCAGCAGCCATACCCCTCCCTACGAGCAGTACTTC.